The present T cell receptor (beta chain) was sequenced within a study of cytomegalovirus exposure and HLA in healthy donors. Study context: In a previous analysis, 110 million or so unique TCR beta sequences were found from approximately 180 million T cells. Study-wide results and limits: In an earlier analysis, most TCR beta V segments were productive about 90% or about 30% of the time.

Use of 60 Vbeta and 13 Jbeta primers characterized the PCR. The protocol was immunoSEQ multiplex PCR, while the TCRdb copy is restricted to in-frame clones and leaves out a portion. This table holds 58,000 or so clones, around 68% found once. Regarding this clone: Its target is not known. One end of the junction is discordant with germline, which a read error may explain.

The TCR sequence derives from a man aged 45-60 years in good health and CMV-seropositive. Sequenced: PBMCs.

CDR3 in amino acids: CATGRGRVDYGYTF. CDR3 coding DNA: TGCGCGACGGGCAGGGGACGCGTAGACTATGGCTACACCTTC. This chain joins TRBV6-1 and TRBJ1-2; TRBD1 is a possible D gene (6 bases). The germline V gene has CDR1 MNHNS and CDR2 SASEGT. This CDR3 region has 14 residues.